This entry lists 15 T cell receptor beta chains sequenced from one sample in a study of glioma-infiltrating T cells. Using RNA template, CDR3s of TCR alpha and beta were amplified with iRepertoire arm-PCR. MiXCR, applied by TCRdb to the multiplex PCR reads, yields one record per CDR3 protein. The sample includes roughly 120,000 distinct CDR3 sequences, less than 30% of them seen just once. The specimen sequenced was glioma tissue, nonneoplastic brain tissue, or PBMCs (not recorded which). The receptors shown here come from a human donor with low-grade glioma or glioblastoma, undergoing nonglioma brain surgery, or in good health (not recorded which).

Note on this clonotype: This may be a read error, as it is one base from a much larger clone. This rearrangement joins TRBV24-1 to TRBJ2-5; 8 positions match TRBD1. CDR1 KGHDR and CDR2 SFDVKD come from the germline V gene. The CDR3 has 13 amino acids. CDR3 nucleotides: TGTGCCACCGGGGACAGGTACCAAGAGACCAAGTACTTC. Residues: CATGDRYQETKYF.

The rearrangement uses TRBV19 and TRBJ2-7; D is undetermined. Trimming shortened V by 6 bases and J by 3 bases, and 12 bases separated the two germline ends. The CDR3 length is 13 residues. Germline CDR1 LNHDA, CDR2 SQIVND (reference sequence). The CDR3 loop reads CASRERTNYEQYF. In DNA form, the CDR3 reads TGTGCCAGTAGGGAAAGAACAAACTACGAGCAGTACTTC.

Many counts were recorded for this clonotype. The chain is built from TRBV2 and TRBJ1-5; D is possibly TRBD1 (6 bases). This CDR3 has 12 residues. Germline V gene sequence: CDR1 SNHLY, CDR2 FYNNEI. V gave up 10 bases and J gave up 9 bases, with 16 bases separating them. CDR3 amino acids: CATNPGTLPQHF. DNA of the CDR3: TGTGCCACCAACCCAGGGACACTGCCCCAGCATTTT.

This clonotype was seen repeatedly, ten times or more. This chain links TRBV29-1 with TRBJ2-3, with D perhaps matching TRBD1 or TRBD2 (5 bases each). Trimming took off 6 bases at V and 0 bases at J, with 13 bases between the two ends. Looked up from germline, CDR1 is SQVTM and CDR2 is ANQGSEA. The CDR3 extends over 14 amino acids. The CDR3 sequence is CSVRDPFSTDTQYF. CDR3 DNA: TGCAGCGTCCGGGACCCCTTTAGCACAGATACGCAGTATTTT.

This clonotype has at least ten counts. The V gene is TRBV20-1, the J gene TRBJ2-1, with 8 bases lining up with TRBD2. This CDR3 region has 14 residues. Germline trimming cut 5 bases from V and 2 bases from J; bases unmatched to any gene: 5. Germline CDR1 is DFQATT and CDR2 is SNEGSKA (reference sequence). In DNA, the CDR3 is TGCAGTGCTGTTAGCGGGGCCCCCTACAATGAGCAGTTCTTC. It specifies CSAVSGAPYNEQFF.

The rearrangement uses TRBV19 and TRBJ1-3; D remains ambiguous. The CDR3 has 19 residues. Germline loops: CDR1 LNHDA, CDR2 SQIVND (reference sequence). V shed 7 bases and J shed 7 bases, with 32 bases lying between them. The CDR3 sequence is CASTDSTPTQVKGRNTIYF. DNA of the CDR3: TGTGCCAGTACTGATAGCACCCCGACTCAAGTCAAGGGCCGGAACACCATATATTTT.

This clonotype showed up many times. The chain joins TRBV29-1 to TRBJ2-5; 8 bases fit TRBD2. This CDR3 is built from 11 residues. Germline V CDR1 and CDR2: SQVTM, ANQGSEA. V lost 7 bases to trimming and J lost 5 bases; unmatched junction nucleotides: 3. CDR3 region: CSAPGGETQYF. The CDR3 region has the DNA TGCAGCGCCCCGGGGGGGGAGACCCAGTACTTC.

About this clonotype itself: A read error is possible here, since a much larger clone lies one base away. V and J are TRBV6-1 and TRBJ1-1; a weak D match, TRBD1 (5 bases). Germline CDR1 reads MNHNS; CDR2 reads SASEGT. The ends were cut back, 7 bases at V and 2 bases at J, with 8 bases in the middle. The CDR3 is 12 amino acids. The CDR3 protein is CASTQGNTEAFF. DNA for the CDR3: TGTGCCAGCACCCAGGGAAACACTGAAGCTTTCTTT.

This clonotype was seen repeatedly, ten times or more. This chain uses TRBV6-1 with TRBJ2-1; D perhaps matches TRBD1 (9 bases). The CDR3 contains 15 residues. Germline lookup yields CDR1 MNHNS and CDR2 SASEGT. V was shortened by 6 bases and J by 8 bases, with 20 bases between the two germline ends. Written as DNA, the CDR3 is TGTGCCAGCAGACGGGGGGGACAGGGACAGTATGAGCAGTTCTTC. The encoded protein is CASRRGGQGQYEQFF.

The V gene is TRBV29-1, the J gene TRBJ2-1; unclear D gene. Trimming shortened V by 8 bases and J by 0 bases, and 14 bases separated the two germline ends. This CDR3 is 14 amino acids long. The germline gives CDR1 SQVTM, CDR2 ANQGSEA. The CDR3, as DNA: TGCAGCTTGAAACGGCCGAGCTCCTACAATGAGCAGTTCTTC. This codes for CSLKRPSSYNEQFF.

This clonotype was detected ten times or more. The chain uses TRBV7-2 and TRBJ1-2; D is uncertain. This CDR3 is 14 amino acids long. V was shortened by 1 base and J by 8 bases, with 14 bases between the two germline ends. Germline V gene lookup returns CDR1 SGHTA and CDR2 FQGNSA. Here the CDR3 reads CASSLGGSGRGYTF. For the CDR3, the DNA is TGTGCCAGCAGCTTAGGAGGGTCGGGTAGGGGCTACACCTTC.

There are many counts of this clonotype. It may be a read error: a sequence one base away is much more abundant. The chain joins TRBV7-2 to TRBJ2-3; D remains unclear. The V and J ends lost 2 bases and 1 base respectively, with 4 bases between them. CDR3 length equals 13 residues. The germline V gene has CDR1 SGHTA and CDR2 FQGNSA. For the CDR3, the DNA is TGTGCCAGCAGCTTAATGGGCACAGATACGCAGTATTTT. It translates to CASSLMGTDTQYF.

CDR3 protein: CSARDSVRSSGLYNEQFF. For the CDR3, the DNA is TGCAGTGCTAGAGATTCGGTTCGGAGTAGCGGGTTGTACAATGAGCAGTTCTTC. The rearrangement uses TRBV20-1 and TRBJ2-1; TRBD2 aligns across 7 bases. V trimming: 0 bases; J trimming: 4 bases; junction bases outside the gene matches: 15. This CDR3 region has 18 residues. Per germline, CDR1 DFQATT and CDR2 SNEGSKA (reference sequence).

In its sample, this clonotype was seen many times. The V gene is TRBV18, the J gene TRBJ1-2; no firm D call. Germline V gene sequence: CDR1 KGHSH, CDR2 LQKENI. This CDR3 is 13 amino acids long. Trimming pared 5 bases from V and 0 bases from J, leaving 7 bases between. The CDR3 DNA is TGTGCCAGCTCATGGAAGGCTAACTATGGCTACACCTTC. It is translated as CASSWKANYGYTF.

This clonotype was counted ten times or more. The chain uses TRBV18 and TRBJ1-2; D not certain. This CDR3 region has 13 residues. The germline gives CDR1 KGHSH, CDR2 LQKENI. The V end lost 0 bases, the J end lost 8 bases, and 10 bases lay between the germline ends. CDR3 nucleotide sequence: TGTGCCAGCTCACCACCGGTAGGACTGGGCTACACCTTC. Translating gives CASSPPVGLGYTF.